A selection of T cell receptor beta chains follows, all from one sample in a study of CD8+ T cells in alopecia areata. Profiling relied on immunoSEQ multiplex PCR, and the TCRdb table lists in-frame clones only, not all of them. In the table there are about 180,000 clones, about 55% of which are singletons. The specimen comprised CD8+ T cells sorted from blood, sampled at week 24, from a patient treated with tofacitinib. Source of these receptors: a human donor with alopecia areata. Both conserved end residues are part of each CDR3. The D gene is left open where the match is weak. Rows give clone size only sometimes, using once, few, many, or a class for an expanded clone.

d_gene: NA
j_gene: TRBJ1-6
v_gene: TRBV7-8
abundance: once
CDR3aa: CASSLGGGGNSPLHF
CDR3nt: TGTGCCAGCAGCTTAGGGGGAGGGGGTAATTCACCCCTCCACTTT

d_gene: TRBD2
j_gene: TRBJ2-5
v_gene: TRBV7-7
abundance: few
CDR3aa: CASSLAGGETQYF
CDR3nt: TGTGCCAGCAGCTTAGCGGGAGGGGAGACCCAGTACTTC

d_gene: NA
j_gene: TRBJ2-1
v_gene: TRBV6-4
abundance: few
CDR3aa: CASSDSSGDNEQFF
CDR3nt: TGTGCCAGCAGTGACAGTAGCGGCGACAATGAGCAGTTCTTC

d_gene: TRBD2
j_gene: TRBJ2-5
v_gene: TRBV25-1
abundance: few
CDR3aa: CASSEGGGQETQYF
CDR3nt: TGTGCCAGCAGTGAAGGGGGGGGTCAAGAGACCCAGTACTTC

d_gene: TRBD1
j_gene: TRBJ1-1
v_gene: TRBV29-1
abundance: few
CDR3aa: CSDLTGGTTEAFF
CDR3nt: TGCAGCGACCTAACAGGGGGCACTACTGAAGCTTTCTTT

d_gene: NA
j_gene: TRBJ2-3
v_gene: TRBV4-3
abundance: NA
CDR3aa: CASSQGASEIDTQYF
CDR3nt: TGCGCCAGCAGCCAAGGGGCTAGCGAGATAGACACGCAGTATTTT

d_gene: NA
j_gene: TRBJ2-7
v_gene: TRBV30
abundance: NA
CDR3aa: CAWSVGYEQYF
CDR3nt: TGTGCCTGGAGTGTGGGGTACGAGCAGTACTTC

d_gene: TRBD1
j_gene: TRBJ1-2
v_gene: TRBV13
abundance: NA
CDR3aa: CASSLGDRKRLYGYTF
CDR3nt: TGTGCCAGCAGCTTGGGGGACAGGAAGAGACTCTATGGCTACACCTTC

d_gene: NA
j_gene: TRBJ1-6
v_gene: TRBV27
abundance: few
CDR3aa: CASSDKRSYNSPLHF
CDR3nt: TGTGCCAGCAGCGACAAGCGCTCCTATAATTCACCCCTCCACTTT

d_gene: TRBD1
j_gene: TRBJ2-7
v_gene: TRBV30
abundance: NA
CDR3aa: CAWSSLSSQGVWEPVYF
CDR3nt: TGTGCCTGGAGTTCCTTGTCGAGTCAGGGGGTATGGGAACCCGTGTACTTC

d_gene: TRBD1
j_gene: TRBJ2-3
v_gene: TRBV25-1
abundance: NA
CDR3aa: CASGQVTDTQYF
CDR3nt: TGTGCCAGCGGACAGGTCACAGATACGCAGTATTTT

d_gene: NA
j_gene: TRBJ2-7
v_gene: TRBV5-4
abundance: NA
CDR3aa: CASSLGDGSGTYEQYF
CDR3nt: TGTGCCAGCAGCTTGGGGGACGGGAGTGGAACCTACGAGCAGTACTTC

d_gene: TRBD1
j_gene: TRBJ2-7
v_gene: TRBV29-1
abundance: NA
CDR3aa: CSVGQGNSYEQYF
CDR3nt: TGCAGCGTGGGACAGGGGAATTCCTACGAGCAGTACTTC

d_gene: TRBD1
j_gene: TRBJ1-1
v_gene: TRBV29-1
abundance: few
CDR3aa: CSVEEGTGFDAFF
CDR3nt: TGCAGCGTTGAAGAGGGGACAGGGTTTGACGCTTTCTTT

d_gene: NA
j_gene: TRBJ2-7
v_gene: TRBV2
abundance: NA
CDR3aa: CASFGGSYEQYF
CDR3nt: TGTGCCAGCTTTGGGGGGTCCTACGAGCAGTACTTC

d_gene: NA
j_gene: TRBJ1-2
v_gene: TRBV29-1
abundance: few
CDR3aa: CSVEDLARGYGYTF
CDR3nt: TGCAGCGTTGAAGATCTTGCCAGGGGCTATGGCTACACCTTC

d_gene: NA
j_gene: TRBJ2-7
v_gene: TRBV5-1
abundance: once
CDR3aa: CASSLGQDSSQGQYF
CDR3nt: TGCGCCAGCAGCTTGGGACAGGACTCCTCTCAGGGGCAGTACTTC

d_gene: NA
j_gene: TRBJ1-3
v_gene: TRBV18
abundance: few
CDR3aa: CASSPGTGSGNTIYF
CDR3nt: TGTGCCAGCTCACCCGGGACGGGCTCTGGAAACACCATATATTTT

d_gene: TRBD1
j_gene: TRBJ2-7
v_gene: TRBV9
abundance: few
CDR3aa: CASSEEGQGGEQYF
CDR3nt: TGTGCCAGCAGCGAGGAGGGACAGGGGGGAGAGCAGTACTTC

d_gene: NA
j_gene: TRBJ1-1
v_gene: TRBV18
abundance: NA
CDR3aa: CASSPTGQRNTEAFF
CDR3nt: TGTGCCAGCTCACCGACAGGCCAAAGGAACACTGAAGCTTTCTTT

d_gene: NA
j_gene: TRBJ2-2
v_gene: TRBV6-5
abundance: few
CDR3aa: CASSYSGENTGELFF
CDR3nt: TGTGCCAGCAGTTACAGTGGCGAGAACACCGGGGAGCTGTTTTTT

d_gene: NA
j_gene: TRBJ2-3
v_gene: TRBV29-1
abundance: NA
CDR3aa: CSADSSDTQYF
CDR3nt: TGCAGCGCTGACAGCTCAGATACGCAGTATTTT

d_gene: TRBD1
j_gene: TRBJ1-2
v_gene: TRBV4-1
abundance: NA
CDR3aa: CASSQTRDRAGYTF
CDR3nt: TGCGCCAGCAGCCAAACCCGAGACAGGGCGGGCTACACCTTC

d_gene: NA
j_gene: TRBJ2-7
v_gene: TRBV30
abundance: NA
CDR3aa: CAWSNSAYEQYF
CDR3nt: TGTGCCTGGAGTAACAGTGCCTACGAGCAGTACTTC

d_gene: NA
j_gene: TRBJ1-6
v_gene: TRBV27
abundance: NA
CDR3aa: CASSVGGLGSPLHF
CDR3nt: TGTGCCAGCAGTGTAGGGGGTTTAGGTTCACCCCTCCACTTT

d_gene: NA
j_gene: TRBJ2-2
v_gene: TRBV4-3
abundance: NA
CDR3aa: CASSQEIPGNSGELFF
CDR3nt: TGCGCCAGCAGCCAAGAAATCCCCGGGAATTCCGGGGAGCTGTTTTTT

d_gene: NA
j_gene: TRBJ2-2
v_gene: TRBV7-9
abundance: NA
CDR3aa: CASSLSRVRNTGELFF
CDR3nt: TGTGCCAGCAGCCTCTCCCGGGTTCGGAACACCGGGGAGCTGTTTTTT

d_gene: NA
j_gene: TRBJ1-4
v_gene: TRBV12-5
abundance: NA
CDR3aa: CASGLGGSTNEKLFF
CDR3nt: TGTGCTAGTGGTTTGGGGGGCTCAACTAATGAAAAACTGTTTTTT

d_gene: NA
j_gene: TRBJ1-2
v_gene: TRBV27
abundance: few
CDR3aa: CARSAQGKDGYTF
CDR3nt: TGTGCCAGATCAGCGCAGGGGAAAGATGGCTACACCTTC

d_gene: TRBD2
j_gene: TRBJ2-1
v_gene: TRBV29-1
abundance: few
CDR3aa: CSVEETSGGHGQFF
CDR3nt: TGCAGCGTTGAAGAGACTAGCGGGGGGCACGGGCAGTTCTTC

d_gene: TRBD2
j_gene: TRBJ2-3
v_gene: TRBV11-2
abundance: NA
CDR3aa: CASSSRLAGGTDTQYF
CDR3nt: TGTGCCAGCAGCTCTCGACTAGCGGGGGGCACAGATACGCAGTATTTT

d_gene: NA
j_gene: TRBJ1-4
v_gene: TRBV4-3
abundance: NA
CDR3aa: CASSQVGEAEKLFF
CDR3nt: TGCGCCAGCAGCCAAGTCGGGGAGGCTGAAAAACTGTTTTTT

d_gene: NA
j_gene: TRBJ2-2
v_gene: TRBV14
abundance: few
CDR3aa: CASSQVYTGELFF
CDR3nt: TGTGCCAGCAGCCAAGTGTACACCGGGGAGCTGTTTTTT

d_gene: NA
j_gene: TRBJ1-1
v_gene: TRBV5-6
abundance: NA
CDR3aa: CASSTRGTEAFF
CDR3nt: TGTGCCAGCAGCACCCGAGGCACTGAAGCTTTCTTT

d_gene: TRBD2
j_gene: TRBJ2-3
v_gene: TRBV4-3
abundance: NA
CDR3aa: CASSQNQAGRTDTQYF
CDR3nt: TGCGCCAGCAGCCAAAATCAAGCGGGGCGAACAGATACGCAGTATTTT

d_gene: NA
j_gene: TRBJ1-2
v_gene: TRBV6-6
abundance: once
CDR3aa: CASSVTANYGYTF
CDR3nt: TGTGCCAGCTCGGTGACAGCAAACTATGGCTACACCTTC

d_gene: NA
j_gene: TRBJ2-5
v_gene: TRBV25-1
abundance: NA
CDR3aa: CASSDRSALETQYF
CDR3nt: TGTGCCAGCAGTGATCGGTCAGCCTTAGAGACCCAGTACTTC

d_gene: NA
j_gene: TRBJ2-7
v_gene: TRBV25-1
abundance: once
CDR3aa: CASSDRAGSSYEQYF
CDR3nt: TGTGCCAGCAGTGATCGGGCAGGGAGCTCCTACGAGCAGTACTTC

d_gene: NA
j_gene: TRBJ1-4
v_gene: TRBV13
abundance: NA
CDR3aa: CASRGSTNEKLFF
CDR3nt: TGTGCCAGCCGAGGGTCAACTAATGAAAAACTGTTTTTT

d_gene: NA
j_gene: TRBJ2-1
v_gene: TRBV4-3
abundance: NA
CDR3aa: CASRQDAVAYSTGEEQFF
CDR3nt: TGCGCCAGCAGGCAAGATGCGGTGGCTTACAGTACCGGGGAGGAGCAGTTCTTC